The 14 T cell receptor beta chains reported below all come from one sample, sequenced in a study of cytomegalovirus exposure and HLA in healthy donors. PCR employed 60 Vbeta and 13 Jbeta primers. TCRdb's table, derived via immunoSEQ multiplex PCR, lists solely in-frame clones and lacks some. The sample holds approximately 120,000 clones; about 76% are singletons and the top ten take 2.2%. Sequencing input: PBMCs. Receptor source: a woman aged 25-40 years in good health and CMV-seronegative.

The chain employs TRBV2 and TRBJ1-5; 11 bases agree with TRBD1. Germline CDR1 reads SNHLY; CDR2 reads FYNNEI. V lost 6 bases and J lost 7; bases outside the gene matches: 2. The CDR3 sequence is 13 residues long. CDR3 sequence (DNA): TGTGCCAGCAGGGACAGGGGGCTACAGCCCCAGCATTTT. Encoded protein: CASRDRGLQPQHF.

The chain links TRBV21-1 to TRBJ2-2; whether TRBD1, the table's D call, matches the DNA was not checked. TRBV21-1 is labeled a pseudogene. This CDR3 spans 16 amino acids. CDR3 amino acids: CASSNTGTGSTGELFF. For the CDR3, the DNA is TGTGCCAGCAGCAACACCGGGACAGGGAGCACCGGGGAGCTGTTTTTT.

V and J are TRBV30 and TRBJ2-7; 10 bases match TRBD2. Looked up from germline, CDR1 is GTSNPN and CDR2 is SVGIG (reference sequence). This CDR3 has 14 residues. The V and J ends lost 4 bases and 7 bases, in that order; junction bases with no gene match: 10. The CDR3, as DNA: TGTGCCTGGACTAGCGGGAGCCAGGGGTCAGAGCAGTACTTC. This sequence encodes CAWTSGSQGSEQYF.

The chain recombines TRBV5-1 with TRBJ2-1, with TRBD2 identical over 7 bases. V lost 1 base and J lost 7; bases outside the gene matches: 11. The CDR3 contains 16 residues. Germline V CDR1 and CDR2: SGHRS, YFSETQ. This CDR3 is CASSLNGAGVTNEQFF. CDR3 coding DNA: TGCGCCAGCAGCTTGAATGGTGCGGGAGTAACAAATGAGCAGTTCTTC.

The V call is TRBV5-1, the J call TRBJ1-4, with 8 bases aligning to TRBD1. The length of the CDR3 is 17 residues. With V trimmed by 1 base and J by 5 bases, 10 bases remained unmatched. Germline assignment: CDR1 SGHRS and CDR2 YFSETQ. The chain's CDR3 is CASSLSGQELKNEKLFF. The CDR3 bases are TGCGCCAGCAGCTTGTCGGGACAGGAGTTGAAAAATGAAAAACTGTTTTTT.

V gene TRBV7-2 combines with J gene TRBJ2-2, with a possible D match to TRBD1 (5 bases). The germline V gene has CDR1 SGHTA and CDR2 FQGNSA. CDR3 length: 14 residues. Trimming left V 1 base short and J 3 bases short, with 6 bases between. The CDR3 DNA follows: TGTGCCAGCAGCTTAGAGGGGTACACCGGGGAGCTGTTTTTT. Encoded protein: CASSLEGYTGELFF.

V is TRBV5-1 and J is TRBJ2-1, with 10 bases identical to TRBD2. The CDR3 runs to 20 residues. Germline-derived CDR1 and CDR2 are SGHRS and YFSETQ. V shed 0 bases and J 7 bases; nucleotides not matched to a gene: 19. The CDR3 protein is CASSLDVPSGSLIVVNEQFF. Here the CDR3 DNA reads TGCGCCAGCAGCTTGGATGTCCCTAGCGGGAGTTTAATCGTGGTGAATGAGCAGTTCTTC.

The chain uses TRBV14 and TRBJ1-2; D call uncertain. Germline V lookup: CDR1 SGHDN, CDR2 FVKESK. The CDR3 length is 12 residues. Trimming left V 1 base short and J 5 bases short, with 5 bases between. CDR3 bases: TGTGCCAGCAGCCAAGGACTATATGGCTACACCTTC. Its translation: CASSQGLYGYTF.

The chain is built from TRBV19 and TRBJ1-1; no clear D. Looked up from germline, CDR1 is LNHDA and CDR2 is SQIVND (reference sequence). The V end lost 6 bases, the J end lost 11 bases, and 16 bases lay between the germline ends. The CDR3 covers 12 residues. This CDR3 reads CASRKDGLRAFF. CDR3 DNA sequence: TGTGCCAGTAGAAAAGACGGGTTGAGGGCTTTCTTT. Looking up the rest from reference TRBV19 and TRBJ1-1 gives the full variable domain: DGGITQSPKYLFRKEGQNVTLSCEQNLNHDAMYWYRQDPGQGLRLIYYSQIVNDFQKGDIAEGYSVSREKKESFPLTVTSAQKNPTAFYLCASRKDGLRAFFGQGTRLTVV.

This clone was seen just once. As DNA, the CDR3 is TGCGCCAGCAGCTTGGAGCTAGCCACCGGGGAGCTGTTTTTT. It yields the protein CASSLELATGELFF. This sequence joins TRBV5-1 and TRBJ2-2; D might be TRBD2 (5 bases). The CDR3 extends over 14 amino acids. V was clipped by 0 bases and J by 4 bases, with 7 bases between them. In germline, CDR1 is SGHRS, CDR2 YFSETQ.

The CDR3 reads CASSPQGARGYTF. CDR3 nucleotides: TGTGCCAGCAGTCCTCAGGGGGCGAGGGGCTACACCTTC. The chain uses TRBV25-1 and TRBJ1-2; the match to TRBD1 covers 8 bases. J gave up 8 bases and V 5 bases, and 7 bases lay outside the gene matches. The V gene's germline CDR1 is MGHDK and CDR2 SYGVNS. The CDR3 spans 13 residues.

The table lists this clone with a count of one. The V call is TRBV11-1, the J call TRBJ2-3; the D gene is possibly TRBD2 (5 bases). V lost 4 bases, J lost 3 bases, and 11 bases lay in between. From germline, CDR1 is SGHAT and CDR2 FQDESV (reference sequence). CDR3 length: 14 residues. CDR3 in DNA: TGTGCCAGCAGCTCTGGACTGATTACAGATACGCAGTATTTT. As protein: CASSSGLITDTQYF.

V and J are TRBV2 and TRBJ2-1; TRBD2 matches 8 bases. CDR3 length: 15 amino acids. Germline CDR1 SNHLY, CDR2 FYNNEI. V lost 6 bases to trimming and J lost 3 bases; unmatched junction nucleotides: 7. CDR3 region: CASRTTSGRYNEQFF. The CDR3 DNA reads as TGTGCCAGCAGAACTACTAGCGGCCGCTACAATGAGCAGTTCTTC.

This clone was recorded only once. This chain connects TRBV29-1 to TRBJ2-5; the match to TRBD1 covers 12 bases. CDR3 length equals 14 residues. V was pared by 8 bases and J by 4 bases, with 8 bases of the junction left unmatched. Germline values: CDR1 SQVTM, CDR2 ANQGSEA. As DNA, the CDR3 is TGCAGCCTGGGGACAGGGGGCGCGGGAGAGACCCAGTACTTC. This encodes CSLGTGGAGETQYF.